This TCR beta chain was captured by sequencing in a study of siplizumab effects on memory and regulatory T cells. Regarding the study as a whole: With siplizumab, cumulative frequency of CD4+ memory-derived alloreactive sequences dropped significantly. Memory cells seemed less diverse than naive T cells, which also seemed major contributors to the alloresponse.

This clone was recorded a few times. Its antigen remains unknown. TCR templates numbering some 10^5 were assayed per sample. Profiling relied on immunoSEQ multiplex PCR, and the TCRdb table lists in-frame clones only, not all of them. Among about 9,900 clones listed, approximately 40% were seen once. Coculture of mixed lymphocyte reaction cells was performed at 37°C for approximately six days. Trimming took off 2 bases at V and 4 bases at J, with 9 bases between the two ends. The germline V gene has CDR1 MNHEY and CDR2 SVGAGI. The CDR3 runs 15 residues. The TCR was taken from a human donor in good health; the cells came from an allogeneic mixed lymphocyte reaction. The chain has TRBV6-5 and TRBJ1-6; maybe TRBD1 (5 bases). Sequenced: CFSE-low (dividing) CD4+ T cells sorted from an allogeneic mixed lymphocyte reaction. For the CDR3, the DNA is TGTGCCAGCAGTTACAGGACATCATATAATTCACCCCTCCACTTT. This sequence encodes CASSYRTSYNSPLHF.